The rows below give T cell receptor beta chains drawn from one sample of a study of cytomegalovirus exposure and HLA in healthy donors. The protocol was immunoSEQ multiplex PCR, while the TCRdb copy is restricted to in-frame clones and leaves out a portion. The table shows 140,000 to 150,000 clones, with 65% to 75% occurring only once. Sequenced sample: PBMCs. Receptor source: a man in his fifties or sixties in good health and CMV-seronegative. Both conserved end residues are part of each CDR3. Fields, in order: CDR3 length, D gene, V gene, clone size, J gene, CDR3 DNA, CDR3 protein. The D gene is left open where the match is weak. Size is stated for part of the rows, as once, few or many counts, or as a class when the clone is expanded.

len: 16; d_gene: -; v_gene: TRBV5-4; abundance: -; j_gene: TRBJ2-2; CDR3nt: TGTGCCAGCAGCTTGATGCGCAGGAGGGACACCGGGGAGCTGTTTTTT; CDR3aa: CASSLMRRRDTGELFF
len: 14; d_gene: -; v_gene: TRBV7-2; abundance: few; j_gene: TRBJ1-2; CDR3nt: TGTGCCAGCAGCTTAGCGTGGGAGGGACGCGGCTACACCTTC; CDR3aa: CASSLAWEGRGYTF
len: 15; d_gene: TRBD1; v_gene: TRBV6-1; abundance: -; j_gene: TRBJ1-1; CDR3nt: TGTGCCAGCAATTTCGGGACAGGTGCGGGAACTGAAGCTTTCTTT; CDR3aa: CASNFGTGAGTEAFF
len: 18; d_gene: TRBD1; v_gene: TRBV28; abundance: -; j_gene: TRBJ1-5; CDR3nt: TGTGCCAGCAGTTATAAGAAAGGACAGGGCGTTATGGAGCAGCCCCAGCATTTT; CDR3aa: CASSYKKGQGVMEQPQHF
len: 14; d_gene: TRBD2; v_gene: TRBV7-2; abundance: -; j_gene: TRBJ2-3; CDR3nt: TGTGCCACTCTTCCGGGACTAGCGCCAGATACGCAGTATTTT; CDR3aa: CATLPGLAPDTQYF
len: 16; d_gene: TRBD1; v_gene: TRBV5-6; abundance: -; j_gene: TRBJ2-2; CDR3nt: TGTGCCAGCAGCGGCGACAGGGGGCTGAACACCGGGGAGCTGTTTTTT; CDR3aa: CASSGDRGLNTGELFF
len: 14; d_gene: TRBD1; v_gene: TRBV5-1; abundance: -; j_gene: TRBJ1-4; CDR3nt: TGCGCCAGCAGCTTGCAGGGGGCGTCTGAAAAACTGTTTTTT; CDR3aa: CASSLQGASEKLFF
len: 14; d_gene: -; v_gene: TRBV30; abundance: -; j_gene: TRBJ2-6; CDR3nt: TGTGCCTGGAGTAGCCCCGGGGGGGCCAACGTCCTGACTTTC; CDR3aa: CAWSSPGGANVLTF
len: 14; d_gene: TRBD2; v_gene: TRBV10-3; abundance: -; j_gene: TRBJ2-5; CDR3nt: TGTGCCATCACCCCTAGCGGGAGTGGTGAGACCCAGTACTTC; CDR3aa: CAITPSGSGETQYF
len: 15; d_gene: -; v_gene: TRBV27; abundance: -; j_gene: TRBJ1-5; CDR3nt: TGTGCCAGCAGTAAAACAGTGGATAGCAATCAGCCCCAGCATTTT; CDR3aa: CASSKTVDSNQPQHF
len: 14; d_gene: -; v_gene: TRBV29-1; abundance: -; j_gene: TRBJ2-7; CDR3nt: TGCAGCGTTGGGGCGCAGGGGCCCTCCTACGAGCAGTACTTC; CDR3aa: CSVGAQGPSYEQYF
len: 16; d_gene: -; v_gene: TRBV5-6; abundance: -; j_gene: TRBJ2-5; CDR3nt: TGTGCCAGCAGCTTGGCGGCAGCGATATATCAAGAGACCCAGTACTTC; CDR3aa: CASSLAAAIYQETQYF
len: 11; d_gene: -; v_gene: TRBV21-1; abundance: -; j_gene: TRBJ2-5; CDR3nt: TGTGCCAGCAAGGGGGAGGAGACCCAGTACTTC; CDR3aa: CASKGEETQYF
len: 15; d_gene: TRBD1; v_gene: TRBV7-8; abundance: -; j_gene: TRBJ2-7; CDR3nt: TGTGCCAGCAGCAACCCCCGGACAGGGAGCCACGAGCAGTACTTC; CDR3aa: CASSNPRTGSHEQYF
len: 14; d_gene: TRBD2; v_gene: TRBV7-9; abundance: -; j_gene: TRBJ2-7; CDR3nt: TGTGCCAGCAGCCGCCTAGCGGGAGATAACGAGCAGTACTTC; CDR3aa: CASSRLAGDNEQYF